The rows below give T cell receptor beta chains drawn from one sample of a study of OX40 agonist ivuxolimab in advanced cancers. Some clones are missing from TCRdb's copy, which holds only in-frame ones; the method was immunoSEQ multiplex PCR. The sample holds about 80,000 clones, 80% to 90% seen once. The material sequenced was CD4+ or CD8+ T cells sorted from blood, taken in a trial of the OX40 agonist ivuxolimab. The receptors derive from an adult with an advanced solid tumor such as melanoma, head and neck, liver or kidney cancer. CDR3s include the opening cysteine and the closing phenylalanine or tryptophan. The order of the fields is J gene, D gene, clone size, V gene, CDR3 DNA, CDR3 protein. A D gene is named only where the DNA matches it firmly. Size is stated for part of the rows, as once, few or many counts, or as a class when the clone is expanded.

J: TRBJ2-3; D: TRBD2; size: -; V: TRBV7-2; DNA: TGTGCCAGCAGCTTAGGCCCCCCAGCGGGGGGGGATGTGGATACGCAGTATTTT; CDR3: CASSLGPPAGGDVDTQYF
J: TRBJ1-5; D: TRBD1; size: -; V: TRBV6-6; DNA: TGTGCCAGCAGTTCGGGAGGGGGCGAACGTCAGCCCCAGCATTTT; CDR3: CASSSGGGERQPQHF
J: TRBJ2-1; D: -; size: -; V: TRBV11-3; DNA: TGTGCCAGCAGCGTAGGTAATGAGCAGTTCTTC; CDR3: CASSVGNEQFF
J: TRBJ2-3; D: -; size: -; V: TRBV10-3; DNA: TGTGCCATCGGGACTAGCACAGATACGCAGTATTTT; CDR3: CAIGTSTDTQYF
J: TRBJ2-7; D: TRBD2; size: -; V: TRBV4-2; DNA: TGTGCCAGCAACCGCGGGACTAGCGACTCCTACGAGCAGTACTTC; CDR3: CASNRGTSDSYEQYF
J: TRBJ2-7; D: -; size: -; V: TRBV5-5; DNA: TGTGCCAGCAGCTTGTCGGGGAGCAGTAACGAGCAGTACTTC; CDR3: CASSLSGSSNEQYF
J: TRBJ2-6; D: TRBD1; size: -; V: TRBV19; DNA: TGTGCCAGTAGTCTAATCCTTTGGACAGGGAGCTCTGGGGCCAACGTCCTGACTTTC; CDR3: CASSLILWTGSSGANVLTF
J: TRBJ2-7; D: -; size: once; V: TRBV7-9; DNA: TGTGCCAGCAGCCCGGACACTAGGGAGCAGTACTTC; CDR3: CASSPDTREQYF
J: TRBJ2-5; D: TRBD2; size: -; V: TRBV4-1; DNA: TGCGCCAGCAGCCAAGTCGGGACTAGCGGAGGAGAGACCCAGTACTTC; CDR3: CASSQVGTSGGETQYF
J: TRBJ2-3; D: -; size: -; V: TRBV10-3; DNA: TGTGCCATCAGTGAAGCCCTCACAGATACGCAGTATTTT; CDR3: CAISEALTDTQYF
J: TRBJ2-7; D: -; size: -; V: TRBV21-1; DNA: TGTGCCAGCAGCAAAGCCGAGAGGACCGAACAAAGGGTATCCTACGAGCAGTACTTC; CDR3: CASSKAERTEQRVSYEQYF
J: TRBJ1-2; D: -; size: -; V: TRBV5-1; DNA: TGCGCCAGCAGCTCGGACAGCTATGGCTACACCTTC; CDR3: CASSSDSYGYTF
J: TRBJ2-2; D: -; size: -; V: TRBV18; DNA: TGTGCCAGCTCACTTACGACAGTGAACACCGGGGAGCTGTTTTTT; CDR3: CASSLTTVNTGELFF
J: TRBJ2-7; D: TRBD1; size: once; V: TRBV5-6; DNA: TGTGCCAGCAGCTTCTGGACAGGAGTCCACGAGCAGTACTTC; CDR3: CASSFWTGVHEQYF
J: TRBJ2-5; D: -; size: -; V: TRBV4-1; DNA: TGCGCCAGCAGCCAAGATGGGACTTATGAAGAGACCCAGTACTTC; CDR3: CASSQDGTYEETQYF
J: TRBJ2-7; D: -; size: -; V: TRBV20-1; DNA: TGCAGTGCTAGCGGATGGGACGAGCAGTACTTC; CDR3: CSASGWDEQYF
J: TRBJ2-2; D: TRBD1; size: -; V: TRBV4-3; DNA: TGCGCCAGCAGCCTCCTATGGGGGACAGGCGCCGGGGAGCTGTTTTTT; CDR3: CASSLLWGTGAGELFF
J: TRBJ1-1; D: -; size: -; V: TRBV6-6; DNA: TGTGCCAGCAGTTACCCCGCGCTGAGGGGTTTGGTTGAAGCTTTCTTT; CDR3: CASSYPALRGLVEAFF
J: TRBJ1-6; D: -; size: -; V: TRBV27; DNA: TGTGCCAGCAGCCGTACGTCGGTGGCATTTAATTCACCCCTCCACTTT; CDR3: CASSRTSVAFNSPLHF
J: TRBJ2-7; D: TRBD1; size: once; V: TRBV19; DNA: TGTGCCAGTAGATCCCAAGAGACAGGGGGCAACGAGCAGTACTTC; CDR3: CASRSQETGGNEQYF
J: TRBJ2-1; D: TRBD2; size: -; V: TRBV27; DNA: TGTGCCAGCAGTTTATTCTCTTGGACTAGCGGGAGTCGTGCCTACAATGAGCAGTTCTTC; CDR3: CASSLFSWTSGSRAYNEQFF
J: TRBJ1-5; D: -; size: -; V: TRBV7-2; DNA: TGTGCCAGCAGCTTAGTAAACGCAGGGCTCAATCAGCCCCAGCATTTT; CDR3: CASSLVNAGLNQPQHF
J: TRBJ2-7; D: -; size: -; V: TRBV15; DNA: TGTGCCACCAGCAGAGATCACCGGGCTGAGCAGTACTTC; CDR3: CATSRDHRAEQYF
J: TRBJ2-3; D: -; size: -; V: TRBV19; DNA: TGTGCCAGTAGTGCCAAAGGCCCGGATCATCCAGATACGCAGTATTTT; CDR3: CASSAKGPDHPDTQYF
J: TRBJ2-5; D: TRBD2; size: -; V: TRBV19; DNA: TGTGCCAGTAGTATAGACCCCCTTGGCGGGAGAATACACTTC; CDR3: CASSIDPLGGRIHF
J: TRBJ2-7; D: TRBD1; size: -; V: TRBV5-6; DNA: TGTGCCAGCAGCCTGGATGCGACAGGGGTTACCTACGAGCAGTACTTC; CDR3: CASSLDATGVTYEQYF
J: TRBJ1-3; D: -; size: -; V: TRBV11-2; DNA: TGTGCCAGCAGCCCCGGCTCTGGAAACACCATATATTTT; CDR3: CASSPGSGNTIYF
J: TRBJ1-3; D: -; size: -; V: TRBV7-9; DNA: TGTGCCAGCAGCTTAGTAAGTGGCCAGAGCTCTGGAAACACCATATATTTT; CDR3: CASSLVSGQSSGNTIYF
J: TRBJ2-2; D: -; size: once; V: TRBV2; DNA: TGTGCCAGCAGCCCCAGAATCGTCAACACCGGGGAGCTGTTTTTT; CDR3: CASSPRIVNTGELFF
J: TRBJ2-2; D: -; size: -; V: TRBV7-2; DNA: TGTGCCAGCAGCTTAAACGGCGACACCGGGGAGCTGTTTTTT; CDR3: CASSLNGDTGELFF
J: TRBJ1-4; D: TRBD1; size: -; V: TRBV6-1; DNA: TGTGCCAGCAGTGGGCGAAACAGGGGGCGACAGGAAAAACTGTTTTTT; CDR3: CASSGRNRGRQEKLFF
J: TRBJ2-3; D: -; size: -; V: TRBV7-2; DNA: TGTGCCAGCAGCTTAGTTTTCAGCACAGATACGCAGTATTTT; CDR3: CASSLVFSTDTQYF
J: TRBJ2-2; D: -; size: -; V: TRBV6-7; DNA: TGTGCCAGCAGTTACTCGGCTGGTTCGGCCGGGGAGCTGTTTTTT; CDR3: CASSYSAGSAGELFF
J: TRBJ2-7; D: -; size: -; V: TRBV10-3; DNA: TGTGCCACGCGACAGGATTCCTACGAGCAGTACTTC; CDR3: CATRQDSYEQYF
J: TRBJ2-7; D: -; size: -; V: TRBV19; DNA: TGTGCCAGTAGTAGAACAGGGAGCTCCTACGAGCAGTACTTC; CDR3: CASSRTGSSYEQYF
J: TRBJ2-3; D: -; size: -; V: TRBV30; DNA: TGTGCCTGGAGTGTTGGGCAGGGGCAGTATTTT; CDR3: CAWSVGQGQYF
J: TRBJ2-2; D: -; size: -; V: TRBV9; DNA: TGTGCCAGCAGCGTTTATCAGGTCACCGGGGAGCTGTTTTTT; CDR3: CASSVYQVTGELFF
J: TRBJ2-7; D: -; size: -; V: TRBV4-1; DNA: TGCGCCAGCAGCCTTTCCGGGACCTTAGACGAGCAGTACTTC; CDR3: CASSLSGTLDEQYF
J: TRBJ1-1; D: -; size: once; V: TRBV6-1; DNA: TGTGCCAGCAGTAAGGCAGGGACATTCGAAGCTTTCTTT; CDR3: CASSKAGTFEAFF
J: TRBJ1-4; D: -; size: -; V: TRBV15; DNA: TGTGCCACCAGCAGAAAGACGGGTGTGACTAATGAAAAACTGTTTTTT; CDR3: CATSRKTGVTNEKLFF
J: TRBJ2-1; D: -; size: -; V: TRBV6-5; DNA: TGTGCCAGCAAGGGTAACAATGAGCAGTTCTTC; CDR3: CASKGNNEQFF
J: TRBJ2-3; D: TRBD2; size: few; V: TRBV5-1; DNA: TGCGCCAGCAGCTTGTCTTTTGCGGGGGGGAAGCAAGATACGCAGTATTTT; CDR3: CASSLSFAGGKQDTQYF
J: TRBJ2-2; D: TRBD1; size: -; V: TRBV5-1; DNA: TGCGCCAGCAGCTCGACAGGGGACACCGGGGAGCTGTTTTTT; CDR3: CASSSTGDTGELFF
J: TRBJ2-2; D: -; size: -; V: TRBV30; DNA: TGTGCCTGGAGTTCGGGGATTGTAACCGGGGAGCTGTTTTTT; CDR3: CAWSSGIVTGELFF
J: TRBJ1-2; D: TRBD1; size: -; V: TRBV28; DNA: TGTGCCAGCAGTTTATTTGGGGGGGGAGACAGGGAGGGCCGTAACTATGGCTACACCTTC; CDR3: CASSLFGGGDREGRNYGYTF
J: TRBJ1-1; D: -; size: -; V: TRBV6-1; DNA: TGTGCCTGCTCCCAAGGTGGTTACACTGAAGCTTTCTTT; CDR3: CACSQGGYTEAFF
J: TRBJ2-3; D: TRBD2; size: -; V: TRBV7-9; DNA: TGTGCCAGCAGCTCCCGCAGGACTAGCGGGAGCACAGATACGCAGTATTTT; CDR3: CASSSRRTSGSTDTQYF
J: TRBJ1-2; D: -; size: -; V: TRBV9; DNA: TGTGCCAGCGGGGGTTACGGTGGGGCGCTTAACTATGGCTACACCTTC; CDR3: CASGGYGGALNYGYTF
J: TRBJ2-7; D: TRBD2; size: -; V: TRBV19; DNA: TGTGCCAGTAGTATTCGGGGGGGGAGGGCCCAAGAGCAGTACTTC; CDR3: CASSIRGGRAQEQYF
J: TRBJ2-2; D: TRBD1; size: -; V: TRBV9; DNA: TGTGCCAGCAGCGTAGGGCCAGGGGGCACCGGGGAGCTGTTTTTT; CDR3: CASSVGPGGTGELFF